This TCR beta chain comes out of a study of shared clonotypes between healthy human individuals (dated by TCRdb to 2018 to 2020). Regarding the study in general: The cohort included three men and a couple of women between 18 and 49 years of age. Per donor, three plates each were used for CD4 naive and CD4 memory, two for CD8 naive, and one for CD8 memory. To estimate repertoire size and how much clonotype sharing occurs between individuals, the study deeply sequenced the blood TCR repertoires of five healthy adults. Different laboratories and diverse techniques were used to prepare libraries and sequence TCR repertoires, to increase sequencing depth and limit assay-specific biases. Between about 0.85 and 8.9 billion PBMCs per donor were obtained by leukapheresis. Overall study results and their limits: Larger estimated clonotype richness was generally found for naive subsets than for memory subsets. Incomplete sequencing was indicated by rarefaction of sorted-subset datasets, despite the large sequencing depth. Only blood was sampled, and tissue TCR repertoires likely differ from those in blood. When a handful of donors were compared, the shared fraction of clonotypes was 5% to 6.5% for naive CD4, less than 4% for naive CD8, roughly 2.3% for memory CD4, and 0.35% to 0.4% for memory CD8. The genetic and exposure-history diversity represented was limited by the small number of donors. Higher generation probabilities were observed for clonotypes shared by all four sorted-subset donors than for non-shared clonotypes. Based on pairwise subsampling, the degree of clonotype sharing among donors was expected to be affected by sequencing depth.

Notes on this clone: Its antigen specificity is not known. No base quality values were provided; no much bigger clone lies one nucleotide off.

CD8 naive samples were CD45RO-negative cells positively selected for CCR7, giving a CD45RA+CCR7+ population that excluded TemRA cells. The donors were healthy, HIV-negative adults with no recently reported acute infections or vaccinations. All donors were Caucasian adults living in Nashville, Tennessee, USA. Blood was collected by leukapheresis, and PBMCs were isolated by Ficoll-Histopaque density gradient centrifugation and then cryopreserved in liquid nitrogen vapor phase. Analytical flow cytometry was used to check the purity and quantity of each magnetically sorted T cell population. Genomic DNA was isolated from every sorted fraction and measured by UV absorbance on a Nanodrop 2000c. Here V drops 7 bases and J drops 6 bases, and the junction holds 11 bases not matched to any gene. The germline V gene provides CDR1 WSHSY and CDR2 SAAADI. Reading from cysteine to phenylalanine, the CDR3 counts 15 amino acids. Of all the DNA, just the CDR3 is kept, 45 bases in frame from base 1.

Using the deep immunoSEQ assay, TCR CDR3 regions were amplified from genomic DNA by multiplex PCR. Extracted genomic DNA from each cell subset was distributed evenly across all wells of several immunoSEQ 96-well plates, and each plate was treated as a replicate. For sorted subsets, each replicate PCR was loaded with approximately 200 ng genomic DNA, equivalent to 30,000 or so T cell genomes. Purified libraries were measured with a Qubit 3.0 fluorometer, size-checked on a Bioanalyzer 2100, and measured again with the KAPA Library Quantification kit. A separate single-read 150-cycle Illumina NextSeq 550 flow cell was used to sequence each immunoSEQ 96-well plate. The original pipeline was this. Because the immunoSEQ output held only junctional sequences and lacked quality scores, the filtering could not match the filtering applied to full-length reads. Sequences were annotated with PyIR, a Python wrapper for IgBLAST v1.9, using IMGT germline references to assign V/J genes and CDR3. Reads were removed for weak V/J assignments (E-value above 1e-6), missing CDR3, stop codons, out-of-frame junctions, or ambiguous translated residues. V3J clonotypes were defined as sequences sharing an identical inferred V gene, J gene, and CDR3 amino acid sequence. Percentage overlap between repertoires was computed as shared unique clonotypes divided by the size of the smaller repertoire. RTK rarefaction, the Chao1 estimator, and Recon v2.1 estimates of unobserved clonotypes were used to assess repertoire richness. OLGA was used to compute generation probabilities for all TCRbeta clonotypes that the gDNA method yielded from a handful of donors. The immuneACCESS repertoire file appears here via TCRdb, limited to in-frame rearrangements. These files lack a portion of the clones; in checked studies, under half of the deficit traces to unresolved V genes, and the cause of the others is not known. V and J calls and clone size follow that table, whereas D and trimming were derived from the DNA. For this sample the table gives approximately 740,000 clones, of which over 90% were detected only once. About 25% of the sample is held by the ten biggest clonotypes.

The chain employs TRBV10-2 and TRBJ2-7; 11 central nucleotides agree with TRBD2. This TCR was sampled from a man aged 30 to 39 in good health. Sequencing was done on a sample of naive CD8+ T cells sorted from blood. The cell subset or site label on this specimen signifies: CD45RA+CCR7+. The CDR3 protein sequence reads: CASTPLAGGWGEQYF. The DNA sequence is TGCGCCAGCACCCCTCTAGCGGGAGGCTGGGGCGAGCAGTACTTC.